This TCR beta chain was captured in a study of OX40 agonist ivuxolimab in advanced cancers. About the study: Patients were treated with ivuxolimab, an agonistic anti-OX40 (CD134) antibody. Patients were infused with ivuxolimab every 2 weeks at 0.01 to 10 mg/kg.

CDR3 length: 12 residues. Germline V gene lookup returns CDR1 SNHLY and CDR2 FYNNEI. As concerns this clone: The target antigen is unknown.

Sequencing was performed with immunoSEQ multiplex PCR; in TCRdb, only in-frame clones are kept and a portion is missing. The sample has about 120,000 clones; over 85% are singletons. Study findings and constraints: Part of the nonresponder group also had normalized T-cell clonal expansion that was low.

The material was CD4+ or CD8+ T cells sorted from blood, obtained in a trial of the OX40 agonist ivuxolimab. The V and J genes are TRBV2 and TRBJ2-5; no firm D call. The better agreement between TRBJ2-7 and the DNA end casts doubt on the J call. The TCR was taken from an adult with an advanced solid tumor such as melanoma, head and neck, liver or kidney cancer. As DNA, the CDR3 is TGTGCCAGCAGTGTTTATTCCTACGAGCAGTACTTC. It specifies CASSVYSYEQYF.